The clone carrying this T cell receptor (beta chain) has a handful of counts. This sample is drawn from a study of blood T cell repertoires in COVID-19. Study overall: Samples of COVID-19 (acute and convalescent) were obtained from the United States, Italy and Spain.

Self-reported history from a screening survey and questionnaire set each donor's cohort. Per germline, CDR1 PRHDT and CDR2 FYEKMQ (reference sequence). Trimming removed 5 bases from V and 7 bases from J, with 17 bases in between. The CDR3 has 14 amino acids. Method: immunoSEQ multiplex PCR; TCRdb's copy keeps in-frame clones and lacks some. The sample holds under 300,000 clones, around 93% seen once. The chain carries TRBV13 and TRBJ2-5, with D unresolved. Input material: PBMCs or T cells enriched from blood (not recorded which). The clonotype originates from a human donor in a cohort exposed to, infected with or recovered from COVID-19 (not recorded which). The donor label of this sample is uncertain. The CDR3 nucleotides read TGTGCCAGCAGCCACCCTCCTCAGTGGAGGACCCAGTACTTC. This encodes CASSHPPQWRTQYF.